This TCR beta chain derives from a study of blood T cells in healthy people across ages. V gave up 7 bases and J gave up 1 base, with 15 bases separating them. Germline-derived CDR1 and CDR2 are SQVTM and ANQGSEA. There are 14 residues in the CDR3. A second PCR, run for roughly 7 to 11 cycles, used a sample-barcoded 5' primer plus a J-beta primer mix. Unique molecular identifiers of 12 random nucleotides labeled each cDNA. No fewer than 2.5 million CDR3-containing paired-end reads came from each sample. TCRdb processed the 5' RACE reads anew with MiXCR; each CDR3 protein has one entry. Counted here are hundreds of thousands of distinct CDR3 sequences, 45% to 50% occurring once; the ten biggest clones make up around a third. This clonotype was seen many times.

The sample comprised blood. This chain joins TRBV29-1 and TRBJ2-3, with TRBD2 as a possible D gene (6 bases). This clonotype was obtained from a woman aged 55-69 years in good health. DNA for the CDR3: TGCAGCGGGTCAGGCGGGGAAGGCACAGATACGCAGTATTTT. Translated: CSGSGGEGTDTQYF.